These 27 T cell receptor beta chains were sequenced from one sample in a study of cytomegalovirus exposure and HLA in healthy donors. The PCR made use of 60 Vbeta and 13 Jbeta primers. Assay: immunoSEQ multiplex PCR; the TCRdb copy retains only in-frame clones and omits some. This sample has some 160,000 clones, with nearly 85% found just once. Sequencing was performed on PBMCs. These receptors were collected from a male donor in good health and CMV-seronegative.

This chain connects TRBV2 to TRBJ1-5; D possibly corresponds to TRBD1 (5 bases). V lost 6 bases to trimming and J lost 3 bases, with 12 bases between them. CDR1 is SNHLY, CDR2 FYNNEI, per germline. The CDR3 is made up of 14 amino acids. In DNA form, the CDR3 reads TGTGCCAGCAGGGAGGGGCCCGTCAATCAGCCCCAGCATTTT. It encodes CASREGPVNQPQHF.

J is TRBJ2-1 and V is TRBV6-4; 13 bases agree with TRBD2. V dropped 4 bases and J dropped 5; count of bases not matched to a gene: 14. The CDR3 is made up of 19 amino acids. The germline gives CDR1 MRHNA, CDR2 SNTAGT. The DNA of the CDR3 is TGTGCCAGCAGTGCGAGGATACTAGCGGGAGGGGTCCTAAACAATGAGCAGTTCTTC. It is translated as CASSARILAGGVLNNEQFF.

This clone was counted only a few times. The rearrangement uses TRBV7-2 and TRBJ1-5; D is undetermined. This CDR3 is built from 16 residues. V lost 3 bases to trimming and J lost 2 bases, with 14 bases between them. Germline CDR1 is SGHTA and CDR2 is FQGNSA. The CDR3 protein is CASSFSSKGGNQPQHF. CDR3 nucleotide sequence: TGTGCCAGCAGCTTCTCCTCTAAGGGAGGCAATCAGCCCCAGCATTTT.

The chain uses TRBV6-5 and TRBJ1-5, with 9 nucleotides matching TRBD1. The V segment lost 5 bases and the J segment 3 bases; nucleotides outside the gene matches: 2. The germline V gene has CDR1 MNHEY and CDR2 SVGAGI. There are 14 residues in the CDR3. The CDR3 sequence is CASSRTGDNQPQHF. The CDR3 DNA follows: TGTGCCAGCAGTCGGACAGGGGACAATCAGCCCCAGCATTTT.

The chain joins TRBV9 to TRBJ1-1, with TRBD1 identical over 9 bases. The germline V gene has CDR1 SGDLS and CDR2 YYNGEE. The CDR3 sequence is 13 residues long. The junction had 6 bases not matched to a gene; V was cut back by 8 bases and J by 4 bases. The CDR3 reads CASSTGGGTEAFF. The DNA for the CDR3 is TGTGCCAGTTCAACAGGGGGCGGCACTGAAGCTTTCTTT.

The chain employs TRBV7-9 and TRBJ1-1; unclear D gene. The germline CDR1 and CDR2 sequences are SEHNR and FQNEAQ (reference sequence). The CDR3 contains 14 residues. V dropped 1 base and J dropped 4 bases, with 10 bases sitting between them. The CDR3: CASSLGTRGTEAFF. For the CDR3, the DNA is TGTGCCAGCAGCTTAGGAACTCGGGGCACTGAAGCTTTCTTT.

The chain has TRBV6-5 and TRBJ1-1; D call uncertain. Trimming left V 2 bases short and J 0 bases short, with 7 bases between. From germline, CDR1 is MNHEY and CDR2 SVGAGI. CDR3 length: 14 amino acids. The CDR3 DNA is TGTGCCAGCAGTTACGGAGGAGTGAACACTGAAGCTTTCTTT. This codes for CASSYGGVNTEAFF.

This clone showed up just a few times. The J gene is TRBJ2-1, the V gene TRBV15; 10 bases are a match to TRBD2. CDR1 is LNHNV, CDR2 YYDKDF, per germline (reference sequence). The junction had 8 bases not matched to a gene; V was cut back by 5 bases and J by 4 bases. CDR3 size: 16 residues. CDR3 loop: CATSHLRLAGYNEQFF. The CDR3 bases are TGTGCCACCAGCCACCTCCGACTAGCGGGTTACAATGAGCAGTTCTTC. Full variable domain (rest looked up from reference TRBV15 and TRBJ2-1): DAMVIQNPRYQVTQFGKPVTLSCSQTLNHNVMYWYQQKSSQAPKLLFHYYDKDFNNEADTPDNFQSRRPNTSFCFLDIRSPGLGDTAMYLCATSHLRLAGYNEQFFGPGTRLTVL.

This sequence joins TRBV14 and TRBJ2-7, with TRBD1 identical over 8 bases. The length of the CDR3 is 15 residues. Per germline, CDR1 SGHDN and CDR2 FVKESK. The J segment lost 2 bases and the V segment lost 4 bases, leaving 7 bases of the junction unmatched. CDR3 in DNA: TGTGCCAGCAGCCCTGACAGGGGTTCCCCCTACGAGCAGTACTTC. It codes for CASSPDRGSPYEQYF.

This clone was counted once. This chain links TRBV11-3 with TRBJ2-2, with TRBD1 matching over 9 bases. Germline V gives CDR1 SGHNT, CDR2 YENEEA. There are 15 residues in the CDR3. V gave up 5 bases and J gave up 6 bases; unmatched junction bases: 7. The DNA of the CDR3 is TGTGCCAGCAGCACTTGGACAGGGGAACCCGGGGAGCTGTTTTTT. Translation gives CASSTWTGEPGELFF.

The chain links TRBV25-1 to TRBJ2-5; 11 bases align to TRBD2. This CDR3 contains 17 residues. V was clipped by 9 bases and J by 0 bases; unmatched bases: 12. Germline CDR1 and CDR2: MGHDK and SYGVNS. CDR3: CASTPGLADRHQETQYF. In nucleotides, the CDR3 is TGTGCCAGTACCCCGGGACTAGCGGACAGGCACCAAGAGACCCAGTACTTC. The whole variable domain, remainder taken from reference TRBV25-1 and TRBJ2-5, is EADIYQTPRYLVIGTGKKITLECSQTMGHDKMYWYQQDPGMELHLIHYSYGVNSTEKGDLSSESTVSRIRTEHFPLTLESARPSHTSQYLCASTPGLADRHQETQYFGPGTRLLVL.

This clone was counted between two and nine times. The chain has TRBV30 and TRBJ1-2; perhaps TRBD1 as D (5 bases). The CDR3 totals 14 residues. V was pared by 2 bases and J by 7 bases, with 17 bases between. CDR1 is GTSNPN and CDR2 is SVGIG in the germline V gene (reference sequence). CDR3 residues: CAWSLSGGARGYTF. The CDR3, as DNA: TGTGCCTGGAGTCTGTCTGGAGGGGCGCGTGGCTACACCTTC.

There are a few counts of this clone. This rearrangement joins TRBV28 to TRBJ2-7; 8 positions match TRBD2. The germline gives CDR1 MDHEN, CDR2 SYDVKM. The CDR3 extends over 13 amino acids. Trimming took 7 bases from V and 3 from J; bases not matched to a gene: 5. The CDR3 spells CASTGLAGYEQYF. The CDR3 region has the DNA TGTGCCAGCACTGGGCTAGCGGGCTACGAGCAGTACTTC.

This clone was seen just once. The V call is TRBV4-1, the J call TRBJ1-2; TRBD1 matches at 8 bases. Trimming took 1 base from V and 2 from J; bases not matched to a gene: 12. This CDR3 contains 18 residues. CDR1 is MGHRA and CDR2 is YSYEKL in the germline V gene. CDR3 DNA sequence: TGCGCCAGCAGCCAAGTGGGCCAGGGGGCAAAAAGGAACTATGGCTACACCTTC. Translation gives CASSQVGQGAKRNYGYTF.

The genes are TRBV28 and TRBJ2-2; D is possibly TRBD2 (5 bases). Trimming took 6 bases from V and 4 from J, leaving 9 bases between them. In germline, CDR1 is MDHEN, CDR2 SYDVKM. CDR3 length: 13 amino acids. This CDR3 is CASSGLSTGELFF. CDR3 sequence (DNA): TGTGCCAGCAGCGGACTCAGCACCGGGGAGCTGTTTTTT.

V usage is TRBV7-9 and J usage is TRBJ2-7; no firm D call. Trimming pared 5 bases from V and 0 bases from J, leaving 8 bases between. The V gene's germline CDR1 is SEHNR and CDR2 FQNEAQ (reference sequence). The CDR3 consists of 13 residues. This chain's CDR3 is CASSPDNSYEQYF. The CDR3 bases are TGTGCCAGCAGCCCCGACAACTCCTACGAGCAGTACTTC. The full variable domain, with the rest looked up from reference TRBV7-9 and TRBJ2-7, is DTGVSQNPRHKITKRGQNVTFRCDPISEHNRLYWYRQTLGQGPEFLTYFQNEAQLEKSRLLSDRFSAERPKGSFSTLEIQRTEQGDSAMYLCASSPDNSYEQYFGPGTRLTVT.

In this sample, this clone turned up a few times. The chain joins TRBV6-4 to TRBJ2-2; TRBD2 aligns across 8 bases. The germline V gene encodes CDR1 MRHNA and CDR2 SNTAGT. V shed 4 bases and J 7 bases; nucleotides not matched to a gene: 8. The CDR3 contains 15 residues. Here the CDR3 reads CASSVEAGAGGELFF. Here the CDR3 DNA reads TGTGCCAGCAGTGTAGAAGCGGGAGCAGGCGGGGAGCTGTTTTTT.

The CDR3 region has the DNA TGTGCCAGCGGGCGCTTGGGGACAGGACTAAGGAACGAGCAGTACTTC. Protein sequence: CASGRLGTGLRNEQYF. This rearrangement joins TRBV27 to TRBJ2-7; 8 bases fit TRBD1. The germline V gene encodes CDR1 MNHEY and CDR2 SMNVEV (reference sequence). This CDR3 region has 16 residues. The J segment lost 5 bases and the V segment lost 8 bases, leaving 17 bases of the junction unmatched.

V usage is TRBV11-2 and J usage is TRBJ2-7; D not certain. The CDR3 contains 14 residues. The germline gives CDR1 SGHAT, CDR2 FQNNGV. Trimming removed 5 bases at V and 3 bases at J, with 14 bases between. The CDR3 DNA is TGTGCCAGCAGCCCCCCGGAGAGGATCTACGAGCAGTACTTC. It encodes CASSPPERIYEQYF.

This clone was seen once. The J gene is TRBJ2-1, the V gene TRBV25-1; 8 nucleotides agree with TRBD1. The V gene's germline CDR1 is MGHDK and CDR2 SYGVNS. The CDR3 spans 14 residues. V lost 7 bases to trimming and J lost 4 bases; unmatched junction nucleotides: 6. The CDR3: CASNPGTGYNEQFF. Here the CDR3 DNA reads TGTGCCAGCAACCCCGGGACAGGATACAATGAGCAGTTCTTC.

The rearrangement joins TRBV6-5 to TRBJ1-2; 7 bases align to TRBD1. After removal of 6 bases from V and 3 bases from J, the junction contained 10 bases not matched to a gene. The CDR3 length is 15 residues. Germline-derived CDR1 and CDR2 are MNHEY and SVGAGI. CDR3 region: CASRRTGEAHYGYTF. The CDR3, as DNA: TGTGCCAGCAGAAGGACAGGAGAAGCTCACTATGGCTACACCTTC.

This chain connects TRBV30 to TRBJ1-2; TRBD1 is a possible D gene (5 bases). The germline gives CDR1 GTSNPN, CDR2 SVGIG (reference sequence). CDR3 length equals 11 residues. V was shortened by 4 bases and J by 2 bases, with 5 bases between the two germline ends. Here the CDR3 reads CAWTGNYGYTF. In DNA form, the CDR3 reads TGTGCCTGGACAGGGAACTATGGCTACACCTTC. The entire variable domain, with the rest obtained from reference TRBV30 and TRBJ1-2, is as follows: SQTIHQWPATLVQPVGSPLSLECTVEGTSNPNLYWYRQAAGRGLQLLFYSVGIGQISSEVPQNLSASRPQDRQFILSSKKLLLSDSGFYLCAWTGNYGYTFGSGTRLTVV.

This clone was found once. V and J are TRBV6-6 and TRBJ2-5, with D perhaps TRBD2 (5 bases). The closer fit of TRBJ2-7 to the DNA end suggests the J call may be wrong. This CDR3 has 15 amino acids. Germline V gene lookup returns CDR1 MNHNY and CDR2 SVGAGI (reference sequence). This CDR3 reads CASSYSGLAVGEQYF. The CDR3 DNA reads TGTGCCAGCAGTTACTCAGGGCTAGCCGTAGGCGAGCAGTACTTC.

The chain combines TRBV21-1 with TRBJ1-1; no check of the table's D call, TRBD1, against the DNA was made. TRBV21-1 is a pseudogene segment. The CDR3 is made up of 14 amino acids. The DNA of the CDR3 is TGTGCCAGCAGCAGGGGACAGTTGGACACTGAAGCTTTCTTT. Protein product: CASSRGQLDTEAFF.

The chain employs TRBV15 and TRBJ2-1, with D uncertain. The CDR3 runs to 12 residues. Trimming removed 4 bases at V and 8 bases at J, with 9 bases between. Germline V gene lookup returns CDR1 LNHNV and CDR2 YYDKDF (reference sequence). Here the CDR3 reads CATSMRLYEQFF. The DNA of the CDR3 is TGTGCCACCAGCATGCGTCTCTATGAGCAGTTCTTC.

This clone was detected only a few times. The germline gene is not matched at one end of the junction; a read error may be the cause. The rearrangement links TRBV7-9 to TRBJ1-1; D is ambiguous. This CDR3 is built from 14 residues. Germline V gene sequence: CDR1 SEHNR, CDR2 FQNEAQ (reference sequence). DNA of the CDR3: TGTTCCAGCAGCTTCGGGTCCTTTAACACTGAAGCTTTCTTT. Its protein is CSSSFGSFNTEAFF.

To note about this clone: The junction departs from the called germline gene at one end, perhaps through a read error. The gene calls are TRBV7-9 and TRBJ1-5; D is unresolved. The CDR3 runs to 15 residues. CDR1 is SEHNR and CDR2 is FQNEAQ in the germline V gene (reference sequence). CDR3 sequence (DNA): TGTTCCAGCAGCTCATCATACAGACCCAATCAGCCCCAGCATTTT. Its translation: CSSSSSYRPNQPQHF.